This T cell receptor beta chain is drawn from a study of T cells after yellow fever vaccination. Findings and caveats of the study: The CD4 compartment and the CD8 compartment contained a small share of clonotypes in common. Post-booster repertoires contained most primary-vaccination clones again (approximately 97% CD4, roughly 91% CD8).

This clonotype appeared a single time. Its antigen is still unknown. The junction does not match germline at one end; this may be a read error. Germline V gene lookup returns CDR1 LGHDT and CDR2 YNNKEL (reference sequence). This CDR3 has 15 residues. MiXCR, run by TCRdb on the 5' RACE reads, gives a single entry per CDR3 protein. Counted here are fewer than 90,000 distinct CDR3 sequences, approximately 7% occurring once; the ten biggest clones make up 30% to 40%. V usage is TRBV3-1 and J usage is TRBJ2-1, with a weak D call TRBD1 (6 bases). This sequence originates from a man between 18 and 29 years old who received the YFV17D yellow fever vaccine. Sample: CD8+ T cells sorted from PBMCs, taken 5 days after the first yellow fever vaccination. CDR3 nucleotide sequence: TGTACCAGCAGCCACACCGGACAGATCTACAATGAGCAGTTCTTC. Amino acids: CTSSHTGQIYNEQFF.